This T cell receptor beta chain was captured in a study of blood T cell repertoires in COVID-19. At the level of the study: PBMCs, B-cell-depleted T cells, or T cells provided the cDNA or gDNA that made up the material.

How the authors handled the data: Amplification of reference gene primers provided the estimated nucleated cell counts. TCRdb's copy holds only in-frame clones and misses some; the assay was immunoSEQ multiplex PCR. D and trimming come from the DNA, and the V and J calls and clone size come from that table. The sample contains about 260,000 clones, roughly 80% of which appear only once. Between the trimmed V and J ends, which lost 3 bases and 2 bases, there was a span of 26 bases. The CDR3 totals 19 residues. This chain connects TRBV23-1 to TRBJ2-7, with a tentative D call TRBD1 (6 bases). TRBV23-1 is assigned to the ORF class and has an uncertain function. The TCR was taken from a man in his sixties with acute or convalescent COVID-19. The sequenced material came from peripheral blood. The CDR3 sequence: CASSQWGHFVGDPPYEQYF. CDR3 coding DNA: TGCGCCAGCAGTCAGTGGGGACACTTTGTGGGGGACCCTCCCTACGAGCAGTACTTC.